This T cell receptor (beta chain) appears in the sequencing data of a study of blood T cell repertoires in COVID-19 (dated by TCRdb to about 2020). Regarding the study in general: Samples from collaborators originated in the United States, Italy and Spain and spanned both the acute and convalescent phases of COVID-19. The prospective study material was composed of cDNA or gDNA derived from T cells, B-cell-depleted T cells, or PBMCs. The dataset comprised deeply sampled blood TCRbeta repertoires from subjects exposed to, actively infected with, or recovered from COVID-19. The repertoires were released in a freely available public database meant as a resource for research on the immune response to SARS-CoV-2. The samples were drawn from two sources: the first 160 participants of the ongoing ImmuneRACE study, and over 1,000 subjects contributed by 6 global collaborators. Nearly every sample came with metadata listing a de-identified subject ID, COVID-19 status, age in years and sex. Where HLA class I and class II types were available, the types were taken from metadata supplied by the sample provider, not from assay-based typing.

Overall study outcomes, separate from this receptor: The amount of clinical and demographic metadata varied by source and participant and was provided uncurated.

The immunoSEQ Assay, a bias-controlled multiplex PCR, was used to amplify TCRbeta CDR3 regions from genomic DNA. Concerning the study's data processing: Nucleated cell counts per sample were estimated from amplification of reference gene primers within the assay. To quantify the absolute abundance of each unique TCRbeta CDR3 rearrangement, sequence reads were collapsed and filtered. For each sample, productive Simpson clonality was calculated as the square root of Simpson's diversity index over productive rearrangements. The source is immuneACCESS, and TCRdb retained only in-frame sequences with V and J called. Part of the clones is not carried over; for the studies checked, unresolved V genes explain less than half of this, and the remainder is unexplained. V, J and clone size are taken as reported in that table, and D and trimming were inferred from the DNA itself. The sample includes roughly 180,000 clones, with over 70% observed a single time. The ten largest clonotypes hold roughly 11% of the sample.

Notes on this clone: Its recognized antigen is unknown. Per-nucleotide qualities are absent, and no much larger clonotype sits a single base away.

The junction carries 12 bases between V and J, which are trimmed by 4 bases and 8 bases respectively. The germline V gene encodes CDR1 ENHRY and CDR2 SYGVKD. Spanning cysteine to phenylalanine, the CDR3 consists of 13 amino acids. Solely the CDR3 DNA is kept, with 39 bases framed from the first base. Participants in the prospective study were enrolled through a virtual design, were aged roughly 18 to 90 years, and lived in roughly 26 United States geographic areas. In the prospective study, participants were assigned to cohorts based on the clinical history participants reported in a screening survey and a study questionnaire. ImmuneRACE Cohort 3 recovered participants were defined by two consecutive negative NP/OP PCR tests, healthcare professional clearance, or symptom resolution. In the prospective study, mobile phlebotomists collected whole blood, serum and a nasopharyngeal or oropharyngeal swab from each participant. Additional blood draws and questionnaires over a roughly two-month period could optionally be provided by prospective study participants. Prospective study blood samples were shipped either frozen or at room temperature before DNA extraction.

The specimen was PBMCs or T cells enriched from blood (not recorded which). The origin of this receptor is a man aged 45-65 years who had recovered from COVID-19. Recombination joined TRBV10-3 with TRBJ2-1; TRBD2 is a weak D gene call, 5 bases matching. CDR3 region: CAISGERRDEQFF. The DNA is as follows: TGTGCCATCAGTGGTGAAAGGCGGGATGAGCAGTTCTTC.